The rows below give T cell receptor beta chains drawn from one sample of a study of T-cell reconstitution after alpha-beta-depleted transplantation in children. TCRdb redid the calling of the PCR reads with MiXCR, one entry per CDR3 protein. The table shows about 610,000 distinct CDR3 sequences, with over 9.5% occurring only once. The material was PBMCs from the stem cell graft donor, obtained from the stem cell graft. The receptor source for this set is a human donor who donated a stem cell graft to a child with acute myeloid leukemia. Both conserved end residues are part of each CDR3. The order of the fields is J gene, D gene, clone size, V gene, CDR3 protein, CDR3 DNA. D genes are given only for firm matches. Where a row states a size, it is once, few, many or the class of an expanded clone; other rows omit it.

>TRBJ2-4|NA|NA|TRBV12-3/TRBV12-4
CASSPGGTKNIQYF
TGTGCCAGCAGCCCGGGGGGCACCAAAAACATTCAGTACTTC
>TRBJ2-3|TRBD1|few|TRBV20-1
CSAPPDRASTDTQYF
TGCAGTGCTCCCCCGGACAGGGCTAGCACAGATACGCAGTATTTT
>TRBJ1-1|NA|few|TRBV15
CATSRDLGNTEAFF
TGTGCCACCAGCAGAGATCTAGGGAACACTGAAGCTTTCTTT
>TRBJ1-1|NA|NA|TRBV7-2
CASYGGYTEAFF
TGTGCCAGCTATGGGGGCTATACTGAAGCTTTCTTT
>TRBJ2-7|TRBD2|many|TRBV11-2
CASSLDPPSGRPYEQYF
TGTGCCAGCAGCTTAGATCCGCCTAGCGGGAGGCCCTACGAGCAGTACTTC
>TRBJ2-1|TRBD1|NA|TRBV7-3
CASSHLGQGYEQFF
TGTGCCAGCAGCCACCTAGGACAGGGGTACGAGCAGTTCTTC
>TRBJ2-5|NA|few|TRBV7-9
CASSLSPSRNQETQYF
TGTGCCAGCAGCTTATCCCCTAGCCGTAACCAAGAGACCCAGTACTTC
>TRBJ2-7|NA|NA|TRBV5-4
CASSSVSGEQYF
TGTGCCAGCAGCTCCGTTTCGGGGGAGCAGTACTTC
>TRBJ2-1|TRBD2|many|TRBV12-3/TRBV12-4
CASSKAGGPYNEQFF
TGTGCCAGCAGTAAAGCGGGAGGGCCCTACAATGAGCAGTTCTTC
>TRBJ1-5|TRBD1|once|TRBV28
CASSSGQDDSNQPQHF
TGTGCCAGCAGCTCCGGACAGGACGATAGCAATCAGCCCCAGCATTTT
>TRBJ2-1|TRBD1|many|TRBV7-3
CASSKDRANNEQFF
TGTGCCAGCAGCAAGGACAGGGCTAACAATGAGCAGTTCTTC
>TRBJ2-5|NA|few|TRBV29-1
CSVDLRDSQETQYF
TGCAGCGTTGATCTGCGGGACAGCCAAGAGACCCAGTACTTC
>TRBJ2-2|NA|many|TRBV20-1
CSARDTTVGAGELFF
TGCAGTGCTAGAGATACGACGGTGGGTGCCGGGGAGCTGTTTTTT
>TRBJ2-1|TRBD1|few|TRBV12-3/TRBV12-4
CASSLMSPRDRGLRSSYNEQFF
TGTGCCAGCAGTTTAATGTCCCCCCGGGACAGGGGGCTCAGGAGCTCCTACAATGAGCAGTTCTTC
>TRBJ2-2|NA|many|TRBV12-3/TRBV12-4
CASSQPPAGELFF
TGTGCCAGCAGCCAACCCCCAGCCGGGGAGCTGTTTTTT
>TRBJ2-7|NA|few|TRBV9
CASSVGSSHAAEQYF
TGTGCCAGCAGCGTAGGTTCTAGCCACGCCGCCGAGCAGTACTTC
>TRBJ2-6|NA|many|TRBV6-1
CASSDEGRRSGANVLTF
TGTGCCAGCAGTGACGAGGGGAGGAGGTCTGGGGCCAACGTCCTGACTTTC
>TRBJ2-7|NA|many|TRBV7-3
CASSPGGLDYEQYF
TGTGCCAGCAGTCCAGGGGGACTAGACTACGAGCAGTACTTC
>TRBJ2-5|NA|many|TRBV20-1
CSAPGLKETQYF
TGCAGTGCTCCGGGACTGAAAGAGACCCAGTACTTC
>TRBJ1-5|TRBD1|NA|TRBV12-3/TRBV12-4
CASSPGQGFDQPQHF
TGTGCCAGCAGTCCGGGACAGGGGTTCGATCAGCCCCAGCATTTT
>TRBJ2-7|NA|many|TRBV9
CASSVRRDAIYEQYF
TGTGCCAGCAGCGTCCGGAGAGACGCGATCTACGAGCAGTACTTC
>TRBJ1-1|NA|many|TRBV5-1
CASSFGLRRILGTEAFF
TGCGCCAGCAGCTTCGGGCTGAGGCGCATATTGGGCACTGAAGCTTTCTTT
>TRBJ2-1|NA|few|TRBV29-1
CSVPPEETPLGAEQFF
TGCAGCGTTCCCCCAGAAGAGACACCATTGGGCGCTGAGCAGTTCTTC
>TRBJ1-3|TRBD1|NA|TRBV12-5
CASATGTGAGNTIYF
TGTGCTAGTGCAACCGGGACAGGGGCTGGAAACACCATATATTTT
>TRBJ2-1|NA|many|TRBV5-1
CASSYQGSSYNEQFF
TGCGCCAGCAGCTATCAGGGAAGCTCCTACAATGAGCAGTTCTTC
>TRBJ2-7|NA|NA|TRBV7-2
CASSLGGFGQYF
TGTGCCAGCAGCTTAGGGGGGTTCGGGCAGTACTTC
>TRBJ2-3|NA|many|TRBV18
CASSPGSLTDTQYF
TGTGCCAGCTCACCGGGGTCCCTCACAGATACGCAGTATTTT
>TRBJ2-5|TRBD1|few|TRBV25-1
CASSVTGVAGETQYF
TGTGCCAGCAGTGTCACAGGGGTCGCAGGCGAGACCCAGTACTTC
>TRBJ1-4|TRBD1|NA|TRBV29-1
CSVRTGAATNEKLFF
TGCAGCGTCCGGACAGGGGCTGCAACTAATGAAAAACTGTTTTTT
>TRBJ2-5|NA|NA|TRBV6-2/TRBV6-3
CASSPAGRPQETQYF
TGTGCCAGCAGTCCAGCCGGACGGCCACAAGAGACCCAGTACTTC
>TRBJ1-4|NA|NA|TRBV4-3
CASGQSPEGNEKLFF
TGCGCCAGCGGACAGTCACCGGAGGGTAATGAAAAACTGTTTTTT
>TRBJ1-2|TRBD1|NA|TRBV5-5
CASRLGQGYGYTF
TGTGCCAGCAGACTAGGACAGGGCTACGGCTACACCTTC
>TRBJ1-1|TRBD1|NA|TRBV9
CASSVLTGVTAEAFF
TGTGCCAGCAGCGTACTTACAGGGGTAACGGCTGAAGCTTTCTTT
>TRBJ2-1|NA|NA|TRBV11-2
CASSLGPASAHSYNEQFF
TGTGCCAGCAGCTTAGGCCCGGCTAGCGCTCACTCCTACAATGAGCAGTTCTTC
>TRBJ1-1|NA|many|TRBV29-1
CSVVDSGTEAFF
TGCAGCGTTGTTGACTCGGGCACTGAAGCTTTCTTT
>TRBJ1-1|TRBD1|NA|TRBV3-1
CASSHRDRAGVEAFF
TGTGCCAGCAGCCATCGGGACAGGGCTGGGGTTGAAGCTTTCTTT
>TRBJ2-1|NA|NA|TRBV6-1
CASSPSNSYNEQFF
TGTGCCAGCAGCCCTAGCAACTCCTACAATGAGCAGTTCTTC
>TRBJ1-2|NA|few|TRBV3-1
CASSQYRIYGYTF
TGTGCCAGCAGCCAGTATCGTATCTATGGCTACACCTTC
>TRBJ2-1|NA|NA|TRBV7-2
CASSLAGLGFSSYNEQFF
TGTGCCAGCAGCTTAGCGGGACTGGGATTTAGCTCCTACAATGAGCAGTTCTTC
>TRBJ2-5|NA|NA|TRBV28
CASSSQRLGGETQYF
TGTGCCAGCAGTTCGCAGCGGTTAGGGGGGGAGACCCAGTACTTC
>TRBJ2-1|NA|NA|TRBV10-3
CAHGVAVTSSYNEQFF
TGTGCCCACGGGGTAGCGGTCACGAGCTCCTACAATGAGCAGTTCTTC
>TRBJ2-7|TRBD2|NA|TRBV20-1
CSARPGTSGSYEQYF
TGCAGTGCTAGACCCGGGACTAGCGGATCCTACGAGCAGTACTTC
>TRBJ2-7|NA|few|TRBV27
CASSFFGGTSYEQYF
TGTGCCAGCAGTTTTTTTGGGGGAACCTCCTACGAGCAGTACTTC
>TRBJ1-1|NA|many|TRBV12-3/TRBV12-4
CASSFWAGSGYPEAFF
TGTGCCAGCAGTTTTTGGGCAGGGAGTGGATACCCTGAAGCTTTCTTT
>TRBJ2-7|TRBD2|once|TRBV6-4
CASSNSSPGLAGAYEQYF
TGTGCCAGCAGTAACAGCTCTCCGGGACTAGCGGGGGCCTACGAGCAGTACTTC
>TRBJ1-5|TRBD1|NA|TRBV12-3/TRBV12-4
CASSLLTGGSNQPQHF
TGTGCCAGCAGCCTACTCACAGGGGGTAGCAATCAGCCCCAGCATTTT
>TRBJ2-7|TRBD2|many|TRBV6-2/TRBV6-3
CASSRGTNVLSSYEQYF
TGTGCCAGCAGCCGCGGGACTAACGTCCTAAGCTCCTACGAGCAGTACTTC
>TRBJ2-5|TRBD2|many|TRBV29-1
CSVDPLAGETQYF
TGCAGCGTTGACCCTCTAGCGGGTGAGACCCAGTACTTC
>TRBJ1-1|NA|NA|TRBV2
CASSEDLGTTEAFF
TGTGCCAGCAGTGAAGACTTGGGGACGACTGAAGCTTTCTTT
>TRBJ2-7|TRBD1|few|TRBV12-3/TRBV12-4
CASSLYQGAYEQYF
TGTGCCAGCAGTTTATATCAGGGGGCCTACGAGCAGTACTTC
>TRBJ2-7|NA|many|TRBV4-3
CASSQDATADYEQYF
TGCGCCAGCAGCCAAGACGCCACCGCAGACTACGAGCAGTACTTC
>TRBJ2-1|TRBD2|NA|TRBV12-3/TRBV12-4
CASSWAGGGSKPYNEQFF
TGTGCCAGCAGTTGGGCCGGAGGCGGGAGTAAACCTTACAATGAGCAGTTCTTC
>TRBJ2-3|NA|NA|TRBV5-1
CASSRLGRVTDTQYF
TGCGCCAGCAGCCGGCTGGGGCGGGTCACAGATACGCAGTATTTT